This T cell receptor (beta chain) was sequenced during a study of T-cell memory formation after mild COVID-19 (dated by TCRdb to about 2021). A note on the overall study: TCR sequence clusters from the two donors were found to be largely donor specific. T-cell clones expanding and contracting after mild COVID-19 in two donors were tracked by longitudinal TCRalpha and TCRbeta repertoire sequencing. The cohort was made up of two young adult volunteers, one female and one male, who were previously healthy.

Ficoll-Paque density gradient centrifugation was used to isolate PBMCs. Sequencer: Illumina NovaSeq 6000. cDNA libraries for TCRalpha and TCRbeta were prepared by 5'RACE using constant-segment primers, with sample barcodes and unique molecular identifiers added. RNA was extracted from every sample with Trizol reagent. Amplification of the libraries took two PCR steps, and the second step added a second sample barcode plus Illumina TruSeq adapters. Libraries were sequenced on an Illumina NovaSeq with 2 x 150 bp paired-end reads. Turning to the authors' computational methods: Reads were demultiplexed and collapsed into UMI-guided consensus sequences with migec v1.2.7. Using mixcr v2.1.11, UMI consensuses were aligned to TRA and TRB V and J templates and then assembled into clonotypes. A clonotype was counted as expanded or contracted only if both edgeR and NoisET called the change significant, with noise models trained on biological replicates. For edgeR calls, the cutoffs were a false discovery rate-adjusted p below 0.01 and a log2 fold-change threshold of 1. PCA with hierarchical clustering of max-normalized trajectories of the 1000 most abundant clonotypes was used as exploratory dynamics analysis. Separately sequenced CD4+ and CD8+ repertoires were used to assign the CD4 or CD8 phenotype of responding clones. TCRdb cleaned the public reads at Q25 with fastp, built clones with MiXCR and kept in-frame beta chains. Duplicate CDR3 protein sequences are folded into a single record with the most common DNA and genes. The V and J calls were determined by TCRdb, not by the authors. The sample table holds about 170,000 distinct CDR3 sequences, of which around 13% were seen once. The top ten constitute approximately 3.3% of the sample.

V gives up 6 bases and J gives up 2 bases, and the segment between their germline ends measures 11 bases. Including the terminal cysteine and phenylalanine, the CDR3 comprises 13 residues. The CDR3 DNA has 39 bases and is translated from base 1. CDR1 SGHRS and CDR2 YFSETQ are derived from the germline V gene. Study-wide conclusions, independent of this receptor: Contracting CD4+ clones were located mainly in the CM and EM memory subsets, whereas CD8+ clones were found to be enriched in EMRA. Some responding clones were detected in pre-infection memory, which suggested that pre-existing cross-reactive memory T cells had joined the SARS-CoV-2 response. The study covered only two mild cases, and larger cohorts including severe cases with pre-infection samples were considered necessary. From day 15 to 85, contracting clones showed balanced CD4/CD8 phenotypes, whereas a second wave of clones that expanded from day 15 to 37 leaned towards CD4+. Whether the second-wave clones peaking on day 37 were SARS-CoV-2 specific was not confirmed.

Concerning this clonotype itself: The clone's antigen remains unknown. No per-base quality is available; no much larger clone lies one base away.

The chain joins TRBV5-1 to TRBJ1-1; the D gene cannot be resolved reliably. This TCR was sampled from a man between 18 and 29 years old who had mild COVID-19 (a few samples of this study predate the infection). The sample titles of this study are shuffled in the database, so cell type and time point are left out; the donor was told from shared clones. Sequencing input: PBMCs or a T cell subset sorted from them (not recorded which). CDR3 region: CASNDHSNTEAFF. The nucleotides are TGCGCCAGCAACGACCACAGCAACACTGAAGCTTTCTTT.